These T cell receptor beta chains were read from a single sample in a study of cytomegalovirus exposure and HLA in healthy donors. Produced via immunoSEQ multiplex PCR; TCRdb's table is partial and in-frame only. In the table there are roughly 54,000 clones, approximately 70% of which are singletons. Sequencing was performed on PBMCs. The origin of the receptors is a woman in her fifties or sixties in good health and CMV-seropositive. Each CDR3 is given with its conserved first and last residue. A D gene is named only where the DNA matches it firmly. Rows give clone size only sometimes, using once, few, many, or a class for an expanded clone.

>TRBJ1-2|TRBD1|-|TRBV19
CASSIGGRGTYGYTF
TGTGCCAGTAGTATCGGTGGCAGGGGGACTTATGGCTACACCTTC
>TRBJ2-2|-|few|TRBV6-5
CASSLTANTGELFF
TGTGCCAGCAGTCTAACAGCTAACACCGGGGAGCTGTTTTTT
>TRBJ1-2|-|-|TRBV7-9
CSSSPDDFYGYTF
TGTTCCAGCAGCCCCGACGACTTCTATGGCTACACCTTC
>TRBJ2-7|TRBD1|-|TRBV19
CASSIGTGISYEQYF
TGTGCCAGTAGTATCGGGACAGGCATCTCCTACGAGCAGTACTTC
>TRBJ2-7|TRBD1|-|TRBV5-1
CASSLKQGAYNEQYF
TGCGCCAGCAGCCTAAAACAGGGGGCGTATAACGAGCAGTACTTC
>TRBJ1-4|TRBD1|-|TRBV6-5
CASRKGAKEKLFF
TGTGCCAGCAGGAAGGGGGCGAAGGAAAAACTGTTTTTT
>TRBJ2-7|-|-|TRBV5-6
CASSLAFGGEQYF
TGTGCCAGCAGCTTGGCCTTCGGGGGCGAGCAGTACTTC
>TRBJ1-1|-|many|TRBV5-1
CASSLMDSKMNTEAFF
TGCGCCAGCAGCTTGATGGACAGCAAAATGAACACTGAAGCTTTCTTT
>TRBJ2-7|TRBD1|-|TRBV7-9
CASTPLRDRGRYEQYF
TGTGCCAGCACTCCACTCCGGGACAGGGGGCGATACGAGCAGTACTTC
>TRBJ2-7|-|once|TRBV4-3
CASSQSLQGSYEQYF
TGCGCCAGCAGCCAATCATTACAGGGCTCCTACGAGCAGTACTTC
>TRBJ2-7|-|few|TRBV19
CASSPAGKGYEQYF
TGTGCCAGTAGTCCCGCCGGGAAAGGCTACGAGCAGTACTTC
>TRBJ1-1|-|few|TRBV4-2
CASSPPGGTVNTEAFF
TGTGCCAGCAGCCCACCTGGAGGGACGGTGAACACTGAAGCTTTCTTT
>TRBJ2-1|-|few|TRBV7-3
CASSHPTRNNEQFF
TGTGCCAGCAGCCACCCGACTCGAAACAATGAGCAGTTCTTC
>TRBJ1-5|-|-|TRBV5-6
CASRLGQYSNQPQHF
TGTGCCAGCAGACTCGGACAGTATAGCAATCAGCCCCAGCATTTT
>TRBJ2-7|-|-|TRBV7-2
CASSLDGVLDEQYF
TGTGCCAGCAGCTTAGACGGGGTACTCGACGAGCAGTACTTC
>TRBJ1-1|TRBD1|-|TRBV29-1
CSGYRGGLNTEAFF
TGCAGCGGCTACAGGGGGGGGTTGAACACTGAAGCTTTCTTT
>TRBJ2-5|-|-|TRBV25-1
CASSVMETQYF
TGTGCCAGCAGTGTCATGGAGACCCAGTACTTC
>TRBJ1-2|TRBD1|-|TRBV13
CASSGPGTENYGYTF
TGTGCCAGCAGCGGGCCCGGGACAGAGAACTATGGCTACACCTTC
>TRBJ2-7|TRBD1|few|TRBV5-4
CASSPLPGQAVEQYF
TGTGCCAGCAGCCCCCTTCCGGGACAGGCCGTGGAGCAGTACTTC
>TRBJ1-1|-|few|TRBV6-1
CASSDTLKTEAFF
TGTGCCAGCAGCGACACGTTGAAGACTGAAGCTTTCTTT
>TRBJ1-5|TRBD1|-|TRBV18
CASSRQGLGDQPQHF
TGTGCCAGCTCACGACAGGGGTTAGGTGATCAGCCCCAGCATTTT
>TRBJ2-2|TRBD2|-|TRBV7-6
CASKTERGGTGELFF
TGTGCCAGCAAAACTGAACGGGGGGGCACCGGGGAGCTGTTTTTT
>TRBJ1-1|TRBD1|-|TRBV7-9
CASSPRTGRSNTEAFF
TGTGCCAGCAGCCCCCGGACAGGGCGATCGAACACTGAAGCTTTCTTT
>TRBJ2-5|-|few|TRBV5-4
CASSSRLDAETQYF
TGTGCCAGCAGCTCCAGACTAGACGCAGAGACCCAGTACTTC
>TRBJ2-7|-|-|TRBV4-3
CASSQGPGYTPYEQYF
TGCGCCAGCAGCCAAGGACCCGGGTACACCCCCTACGAGCAGTACTTC
>TRBJ2-7|-|-|TRBV29-1
CSVEDGVYEQYF
TGCAGCGTTGAAGACGGGGTTTACGAGCAGTACTTC
>TRBJ2-7|-|-|TRBV6-5
CASSPIGDRSYEQYF
TGTGCCAGCAGTCCGATCGGGGATAGGTCCTACGAGCAGTACTTC
>TRBJ2-5|-|-|TRBV7-2
CASSRYQETQYF
TGTGCCAGCAGCCGGTACCAAGAGACCCAGTACTTC
>TRBJ2-5|-|-|TRBV27
CASRWVAGAETQYF
TGTGCCAGTAGGTGGGTGGCGGGGGCAGAGACCCAGTACTTC
>TRBJ1-5|-|-|TRBV15
CATSRERREVLNQPQHF
TGTGCCACCAGCAGAGAGAGGAGGGAAGTCCTCAATCAGCCCCAGCATTTT
>TRBJ2-1|TRBD2|-|TRBV14
CASSTGLAGIYNEQFF
TGTGCCAGCAGCACGGGACTAGCGGGGATATACAATGAGCAGTTCTTC
>TRBJ2-5|-|-|TRBV5-1
CASSLMTGQETQYF
TGCGCCAGCAGCTTGATGACAGGACAAGAGACCCAGTACTTC
>TRBJ1-2|TRBD1|-|TRBV5-4
CASSLDRGGYGYTF
TGTGCCAGCAGCTTGGACAGGGGGGGCTATGGCTACACCTTC
>TRBJ2-7|-|-|TRBV6-6
CASWSGSPTYEQYF
TGTGCCAGCTGGTCGGGAAGCCCAACCTACGAGCAGTACTTC
>TRBJ2-5|TRBD2|-|TRBV7-2
CASSPGTSGVQETQYF
TGTGCCAGCAGCCCGGGGACTAGCGGGGTCCAAGAGACCCAGTACTTC
>TRBJ1-2|TRBD1|-|TRBV11-2
CASTSLRGRHYGYTF
TGTGCCAGCACGAGCCTCAGGGGGCGCCACTATGGCTACACCTTC
>TRBJ2-2|-|-|TRBV12-5
CASGVYTAKEPGRLFF
TGTGCTAGTGGTGTTTATACCGCCAAGGAACCGGGGAGGCTGTTTTTT
>TRBJ1-1|-|-|TRBV9
CASSEDPQANTEAFF
TGTGCCAGCAGCGAAGACCCACAGGCGAACACTGAAGCTTTCTTT
>TRBJ2-2|-|-|TRBV9
CASSVLTGYAGELFF
TGTGCCAGCAGCGTCTTGACCGGGTACGCCGGGGAGCTGTTTTTT
>TRBJ2-3|TRBD1|few|TRBV7-2
CASSSGQGATDTQYF
TGTGCCAGCAGCTCGGGACAGGGGGCCACAGATACGCAGTATTTT
>TRBJ1-5|-|-|TRBV28
CASSLDWPQHF
TGTGCCAGCAGTCTAGATTGGCCCCAGCATTTT
>TRBJ2-5|-|-|TRBV19
CASSPGASLEQYF
TGTGCCAGTAGCCCAGGGGCTTCTCTGGAGCAGTACTTC
>TRBJ1-2|-|once|TRBV10-3
CAISDGNRDGYTF
TGTGCCATCAGTGACGGAAACAGGGATGGCTACACCTTC
>TRBJ2-5|-|-|TRBV7-3
CASSPTGRSQETQYF
TGTGCCAGCAGCCCGACAGGAAGAAGTCAAGAGACCCAGTACTTC